Following are 30 T cell receptor beta chains from one sample sequenced in a study of T cell changes during pregnancy in multiple sclerosis. The table came from immunoSEQ multiplex PCR; TCRdb's copy has only in-frame clones and leaves some out. The sample has around 70,000 clones; roughly 90% are singletons. This sample comprised peripheral blood, obtained after pregnancy. The origin of the receptors is a female donor in good health, enrolled as a control in a pregnancy study.

This chain uses TRBV27 with TRBJ2-7; tentatively, D is TRBD2 (5 bases). V was pared by 3 bases and J by 2 bases, with 8 bases between. CDR3 size: 13 residues. Germline V gene lookup returns CDR1 MNHEY and CDR2 SMNVEV (reference sequence). The CDR3 region has the DNA TGTGCCAGCAGTTTGAGGGCAGCCTACGAGCAGTACTTC. Protein: CASSLRAAYEQYF.

This clone is a singleton in its sample. This chain joins TRBV7-9 and TRBJ1-1, with D maybe TRBD1 (5 bases). The CDR3 extends over 13 amino acids. With 6 bases removed from V and 5 bases from J, the gap between germline ends came to 13 bases. Germline loops: CDR1 SEHNR, CDR2 FQNEAQ (reference sequence). The CDR3 region has the DNA TGTGCCAGCAGAACTGGGGGGTGGACTGAAGCTTTCTTT. This encodes CASRTGGWTEAFF.

This sequence joins TRBV6-1 and TRBJ2-5; a weak D match, TRBD1 (7 bases). This CDR3 spans 14 amino acids. The V end was cut by 2 bases, the J end by 7 bases, with 14 bases between. The germline CDR1 and CDR2 sequences are MNHNS and SASEGT. In nucleotides, the CDR3 is TGTGCCAGCAGTGAAAAGGGGCAGGGGGGGACCCAGTACTTC. Translation: CASSEKGQGGTQYF.

This CDR3 is CASSLANTGATANYGYTF. CDR3 bases: TGTGCCAGCAGCTTAGCGAATACAGGGGCGACAGCTAACTATGGCTACACCTTC. The chain has TRBV7-9 and TRBJ1-2; the match to TRBD1 covers 7 bases. This CDR3 contains 18 residues. In germline, CDR1 is SEHNR, CDR2 FQNEAQ (reference sequence). The V gene end was trimmed by 0 bases and the J gene end by 0 bases; junction bases not matched to a gene: 10.

The rearrangement uses TRBV7-9 and TRBJ1-4; 9 bases are a match to TRBD1. CDR1 is SEHNR and CDR2 is FQNEAQ in the germline V gene (reference sequence). This CDR3 comprises 15 residues. The ends lost 5 bases at V and 8 bases at J; junction bases unmatched: 9. The CDR3 region is CASSTGTGIREKLFF. Written as DNA, the CDR3 is TGTGCCAGCAGCACCGGGACAGGGATTAGGGAAAAACTGTTTTTT.

V and J are TRBV7-3 and TRBJ2-7, with 7 bases aligning to TRBD1. V was pared by 4 bases and J by 0 bases, with 12 bases of the junction left unmatched. CDR1 and CDR2 (germline): SGHTA, FQGTGA. CDR3 length equals 17 residues. CDR3 DNA: TGTGCCAGCAGCTCCCGATTTCCACAGGGGAGCTCCTACGAGCAGTACTTC. Translating it yields CASSSRFPQGSSYEQYF.

The genes are TRBV6-5 and TRBJ2-3; tentatively, D is TRBD2 (5 bases). V was cut by 4 bases and J by 6 bases, with 11 bases left in between. The V gene's germline CDR1 is MNHEY and CDR2 SVGAGI. The length of the CDR3 is 13 residues. This CDR3 is CASSSTTGDTQYF. The DNA for the CDR3 is TGTGCCAGCAGTTCCACAACGGGGGATACGCAGTATTTT.

The genes are TRBV7-8 and TRBJ2-7, with D perhaps matching TRBD1 (7 bases). The CDR3 contains 16 residues. Germline values: CDR1 SGHVS, CDR2 FQNEAQ. V was cut by 1 base and J by 5 bases, with 18 bases left in between. CDR3 bases: TGTGCCAGCAGCTTAGAGGCGGGACAGCCTGTCGACGAGCAGTACTTC. Translated: CASSLEAGQPVDEQYF.

The chain has TRBV9 and TRBJ1-2, with 8 bases lining up with TRBD1. The germline V gene encodes CDR1 SGDLS and CDR2 YYNGEE. There are 15 residues in the CDR3. V dropped 3 bases and J dropped 1; count of bases not matched to a gene: 5. The CDR3 here is CASSADRANNYGYTF. DNA of the CDR3: TGTGCCAGCAGCGCGGACAGGGCAAATAACTATGGCTACACCTTC. Full variable domain (remainder filled in from reference TRBV9 and TRBJ1-2): DSGVTQTPKHLITATGQRVTLRCSPRSGDLSVYWYQQSLDQGLQFLIQYYNGEERAKGNILERFSAQQFPDLHSELNLSSLELGDSALYFCASSADRANNYGYTFGSGTRLTVV.

The CDR3 here is CASSTRLAGASSSYNEQFF. The CDR3 nucleotides are TGTGCCAGCAGCACGCGACTAGCGGGAGCCTCGAGCTCCTACAATGAGCAGTTCTTC. This sequence joins TRBV9 and TRBJ2-1; 12 nucleotides match TRBD2. V lost 4 bases and J lost 0; bases outside the gene matches: 11. Germline V CDR1 and CDR2: SGDLS, YYNGEE. This CDR3 contains 19 residues.

This sequence joins TRBV5-4 and TRBJ1-2; 7 positions match TRBD1. J was trimmed by 6 bases and V by 6 bases; bases with no gene match: 11. Germline V gives CDR1 SGHNT, CDR2 YYREEE (reference sequence). This CDR3 region has 14 residues. The CDR3 reads CASTEGQATDGYTF. CDR3 bases: TGTGCCAGCACCGAAGGACAGGCCACGGATGGCTACACCTTC.

This chain joins TRBV7-3 and TRBJ2-3; 9 nucleotides line up with TRBD2. V dropped 1 base and J dropped 2; count of bases not matched to a gene: 7. There are 17 residues in the CDR3. CDR1 SGHTA and CDR2 FQGTGA come from the germline V gene. This CDR3 reads CASSLSAGGSYTDTQYF. The CDR3 region has the DNA TGTGCCAGCAGCTTAAGTGCGGGAGGGTCCTACACAGATACGCAGTATTTT.

This sequence joins TRBV7-9 and TRBJ2-1, with TRBD2 matching over 11 bases. Germline V gene sequence: CDR1 SEHNR, CDR2 FQNEAQ (reference sequence). The V gene end was trimmed by 8 bases and the J gene end by 8 bases; junction bases not matched to a gene: 14. This CDR3 comprises 16 residues. As DNA, the CDR3 is TGTGCCAGCTCCTACAATAGCGGGGGGGCCTCGGATGAGCAGTTCTTC. Its translation is CASSYNSGGASDEQFF.

Only a few counts were recorded for this clone. The chain links TRBV28 to TRBJ2-7, with D perhaps matching TRBD1 (6 bases). V lost 5 bases and J 6 bases, leaving 17 bases between the germline ends. This CDR3 is 14 amino acids long. CDR1 MDHEN and CDR2 SYDVKM come from the germline V gene. CDR3 nucleotide sequence: TGTGCCAGCAGTCCTGCCGCAGGGGTCCGCGAGCAGTACTTC. Translating it yields CASSPAAGVREQYF.

The V and J genes are TRBV9 and TRBJ2-1, with D maybe TRBD1 (5 bases). V gave up 3 bases and J gave up 0 bases, with 10 bases separating them. The germline gives CDR1 SGDLS, CDR2 YYNGEE. The CDR3 sequence is 15 residues long. This chain's CDR3 is CASSETASSYNEQFF. The DNA of the CDR3 is TGTGCCAGCAGCGAGACAGCCAGCTCCTACAATGAGCAGTTCTTC.

This rearrangement joins TRBV19 to TRBJ2-5; TRBD2 is a possible D gene (6 bases). Germline lookup yields CDR1 LNHDA and CDR2 SQIVND (reference sequence). V lost 5 bases and J 4 bases, leaving 8 bases between the germline ends. This CDR3 has 12 amino acids. The CDR3 loop reads CASSPGGETQYF. DNA of the CDR3: TGTGCCAGTAGTCCCGGGGGAGAGACCCAGTACTTC.

This clone appeared a few times. The chain carries TRBV28 and TRBJ1-1; no clear D. Germline V gene lookup returns CDR1 MDHEN and CDR2 SYDVKM. The V end lost 10 bases, the J end lost 11 bases, and 17 bases lay between the germline ends. The CDR3 totals 11 residues. In DNA form, the CDR3 reads TGTGCCATTAGGCGGGCCCAGGAGGCTTTCTTT. Encoded protein: CAIRRAQEAFF.

A single count supports this clone. V is TRBV6-1 and J is TRBJ2-3; D gene uncertain. This CDR3 is 13 amino acids long. Trimming stripped 8 bases from V and 0 bases from J, with 9 bases between. Per the germline V gene, CDR1 is MNHNS and CDR2 is SASEGT. CDR3 DNA: TGTGCCAGCGTTATAACTAGCACAGATACGCAGTATTTT. It yields the protein CASVITSTDTQYF.

This chain connects TRBV25-1 to TRBJ2-7, with TRBD1 as a possible D gene (5 bases). V lost 3 bases and J 3 bases, leaving 9 bases between the germline ends. The CDR3 is made up of 13 amino acids. Germline V gene sequence: CDR1 MGHDK, CDR2 SYGVNS. CDR3 in DNA: TGTGCCAGCAGTGAGGCAGGGCTCTACGAGCAGTACTTC. This codes for CASSEAGLYEQYF.

The V and J genes are TRBV7-9 and TRBJ1-2; D unresolved. Looked up from germline, CDR1 is SEHNR and CDR2 is FQNEAQ (reference sequence). The CDR3 is made up of 15 amino acids. V was cut by 0 bases and J by 8 bases, with 16 bases left in between. In DNA, the CDR3 is TGTGCCAGCAGCTTAGCGCTGGCGGCAGCTGGAGGCTACACCTTC. The encoded protein is CASSLALAAAGGYTF.

V and J are TRBV27 and TRBJ2-7, with TRBD2 identical over 7 bases. The germline CDR1 and CDR2 sequences are MNHEY and SMNVEV (reference sequence). J lost 2 bases, V lost 2 bases, and 3 bases had no gene match. The CDR3 totals 14 residues. CDR3 coding DNA: TGTGCCAGCAGTTTAACCGGGACTACCTACGAGCAGTACTTC. Amino acids: CASSLTGTTYEQYF.

The chain joins TRBV28 to TRBJ1-1, with D unresolved. The CDR3 is made up of 17 amino acids. The V and J ends lost 2 bases and 10 bases respectively, with 26 bases between them. Germline values: CDR1 MDHEN, CDR2 SYDVKM. The CDR3 DNA sequence: TGTGCCAGCAGTTTAATAGTTTTTTTTGGGGAGACTGAAGGAGCTTTCTTT. Its protein is CASSLIVFFGETEGAFF.

The V call is TRBV6-5, the J call TRBJ1-1; no reliable D call. This CDR3 region has 14 residues. V was cut by 6 bases and J by 1 base, with 12 bases left in between. The germline gives CDR1 MNHEY, CDR2 SVGAGI. CDR3: CASRKPGGNTEAFF. CDR3 nucleotides: TGTGCCAGCAGAAAACCAGGAGGGAACACTGAAGCTTTCTTT.

V gene TRBV7-6 combines with J gene TRBJ2-3; 7 nucleotides match TRBD2. CDR1 is SGHVS, CDR2 FNYEAQ, per germline. The CDR3 loop spans 15 amino acids. After removal of 5 bases from V and 5 bases from J, the junction contained 10 bases not matched to a gene. The CDR3 spells CASSQPAGVVDTQYF. CDR3 nucleotides: TGTGCCAGCAGCCAGCCTGCGGGAGTCGTAGATACGCAGTATTTT.

This chain connects TRBV28 to TRBJ2-2; TRBD2 matches at 8 bases. This CDR3 comprises 14 residues. Germline V gene sequence: CDR1 MDHEN, CDR2 SYDVKM. Trimming removed 10 bases from V and 6 bases from J; junction bases left unmatched: 10. CDR3 DNA: TGTGCCACCCCGGCGGGGGGCCTTGCCGGGGAGCTGTTTTTT. It encodes CATPAGGLAGELFF.

This rearrangement joins TRBV6-4 to TRBJ1-2; perhaps TRBD1 as D (5 bases). This CDR3 has 16 amino acids. Germline V gene lookup returns CDR1 MRHNA and CDR2 SNTAGT. The ends were cut back, 10 bases at V and 3 bases at J, with 24 bases in the middle. In nucleotides, the CDR3 is TGTGCCACTTTCGGGGGGGAGAACCGGGGGGACTATGGCTACACCTTC. Its translation: CATFGGENRGDYGYTF.

The J gene is TRBJ2-2, the V gene TRBV4-1; 12 bases agree with TRBD1. Germline V CDR1 and CDR2: MGHRA, YSYEKL. Germline trimming cut 1 base from V and 6 bases from J; bases unmatched to any gene: 3. The CDR3 length is 16 residues. Here the CDR3 reads CASSQGGTGGPGELFF. CDR3 DNA sequence: TGCGCCAGCAGCCAAGGGGGGACAGGGGGCCCCGGGGAGCTGTTTTTT.

The chain has TRBV19 and TRBJ2-1, with 7 bases lining up with TRBD2. From germline, CDR1 is LNHDA and CDR2 SQIVND (reference sequence). This CDR3 has 15 residues. The V gene end was trimmed by 4 bases and the J gene end by 5 bases; junction bases not matched to a gene: 8. The CDR3 DNA sequence: TGTGCCAGTAGTAGCCGAGCGGGACGCAACAATGAGCAGTTCTTC. Translated, it gives CASSSRAGRNNEQFF.

This chain links TRBV4-3 with TRBJ2-1, with no clear D. Germline V CDR1 and CDR2: LGHNA, YSLEER. The CDR3 runs 13 residues. V was trimmed by 4 bases and J by 8 bases, leaving 12 bases between them. Here the CDR3 reads CASSRAWVDEQFF. For the CDR3, the DNA is TGCGCCAGCAGCCGGGCATGGGTGGATGAGCAGTTCTTC.

The chain has TRBV7-8 and TRBJ2-2, with unresolved D. The V and J ends lost 3 bases and 1 base respectively, with 6 bases between them. The germline CDR1 and CDR2 sequences are SGHVS and FQNEAQ. The CDR3 is 14 residues long. For the CDR3, the DNA is TGTGCCAGCAGCTTCTCCCGGAACACCGGGGAGCTGTTTTTT. This sequence encodes CASSFSRNTGELFF.